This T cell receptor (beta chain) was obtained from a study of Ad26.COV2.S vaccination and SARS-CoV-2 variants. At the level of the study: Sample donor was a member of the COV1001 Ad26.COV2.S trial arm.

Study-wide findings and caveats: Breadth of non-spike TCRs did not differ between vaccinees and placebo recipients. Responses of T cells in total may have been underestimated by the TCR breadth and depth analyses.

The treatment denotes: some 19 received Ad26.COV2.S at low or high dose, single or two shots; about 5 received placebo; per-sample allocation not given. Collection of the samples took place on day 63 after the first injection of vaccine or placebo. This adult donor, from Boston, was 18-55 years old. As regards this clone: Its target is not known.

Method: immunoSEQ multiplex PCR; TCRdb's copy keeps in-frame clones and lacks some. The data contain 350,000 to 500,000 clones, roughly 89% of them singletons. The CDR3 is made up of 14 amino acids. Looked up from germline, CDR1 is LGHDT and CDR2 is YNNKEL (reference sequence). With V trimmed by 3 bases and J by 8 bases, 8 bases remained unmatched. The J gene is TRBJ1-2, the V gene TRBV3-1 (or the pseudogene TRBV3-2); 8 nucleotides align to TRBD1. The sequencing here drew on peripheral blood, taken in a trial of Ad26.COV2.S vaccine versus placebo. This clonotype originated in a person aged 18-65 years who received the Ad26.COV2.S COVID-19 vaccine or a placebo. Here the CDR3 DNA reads TGTGCCAGCAGCCAGCTGACAGGGGAACGGGGCTACACCTTC. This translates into CASSQLTGERGYTF.